The 3 T cell receptor beta chains listed next were all sequenced from one sample in a study of regulatory T cells in long-lasting Graves disease. Documented time point: newly diagnosed GD, antithyroid drugs for less than 3 months. PBMC RNA served as the TCR library source. Investigators prepared the TCR beta libraries by applying iRepertoire HTBI primers and Arm-PCR of CDR3 regions. TCRdb used MiXCR to reprocess the multiplex PCR reads, holding one entry per CDR3 protein. The sample includes roughly 380,000 distinct CDR3 sequences, roughly 16% of them seen just once. Source: peripheral blood mononuclear cells (PBMCs), taken at new diagnosis, from a patient treated with antithyroid drugs. Source of these receptors: a female donor with Graves disease.

In this sample, this clonotype turned up many times. The rearrangement joins TRBV2 to TRBJ1-2, with TRBD1 identical over 8 bases. With 2 bases clipped from V and 3 bases from J, the junction kept 5 bases outside the gene matches. Germline V CDR1 and CDR2: SNHLY, FYNNEI. The CDR3 has 15 amino acids. Written as DNA, the CDR3 is TGTGCCAGCAGTGAAAGACAGGGGCTGGACTATGGCTACACCTTC. The encoded protein is CASSERQGLDYGYTF. Variable domain in full (rest from reference TRBV2 and TRBJ1-2): EPEVTQTPSHQVTQMGQEVILRCVPISNHLYFYWYRQILGQKVEFLVSFYNNEISEKSEIFDDQFSVERPDGSNFTLKIRSTKLEDSAMYFCASSERQGLDYGYTFGSGTRLTVV.

This clonotype was seen at least ten times. The chain couples TRBV12-3 or TRBV12-4 to TRBJ2-1, with TRBD1 identical over 11 bases. The CDR3 contains 15 residues. The ends lost 6 bases at V and 7 bases at J; junction bases unmatched: 8. The CDR3 is CASSEDRGQWNEQFF. In DNA, the CDR3 is TGTGCCAGCAGCGAGGACAGGGGGCAATGGAATGAGCAGTTCTTC.

This clonotype was recorded many times. This chain links TRBV24-1 with TRBJ2-1; D might be TRBD1 (6 bases). The germline CDR1 and CDR2 sequences are KGHDR and SFDVKD. The CDR3 consists of 15 residues. The V and J ends lost 4 bases and 4 bases respectively, with 13 bases between them. The CDR3 spells CATSDGRTGYNEQFF. In nucleotides, the CDR3 is TGTGCCACCAGTGACGGCCGAACAGGGTACAATGAGCAGTTCTTC.